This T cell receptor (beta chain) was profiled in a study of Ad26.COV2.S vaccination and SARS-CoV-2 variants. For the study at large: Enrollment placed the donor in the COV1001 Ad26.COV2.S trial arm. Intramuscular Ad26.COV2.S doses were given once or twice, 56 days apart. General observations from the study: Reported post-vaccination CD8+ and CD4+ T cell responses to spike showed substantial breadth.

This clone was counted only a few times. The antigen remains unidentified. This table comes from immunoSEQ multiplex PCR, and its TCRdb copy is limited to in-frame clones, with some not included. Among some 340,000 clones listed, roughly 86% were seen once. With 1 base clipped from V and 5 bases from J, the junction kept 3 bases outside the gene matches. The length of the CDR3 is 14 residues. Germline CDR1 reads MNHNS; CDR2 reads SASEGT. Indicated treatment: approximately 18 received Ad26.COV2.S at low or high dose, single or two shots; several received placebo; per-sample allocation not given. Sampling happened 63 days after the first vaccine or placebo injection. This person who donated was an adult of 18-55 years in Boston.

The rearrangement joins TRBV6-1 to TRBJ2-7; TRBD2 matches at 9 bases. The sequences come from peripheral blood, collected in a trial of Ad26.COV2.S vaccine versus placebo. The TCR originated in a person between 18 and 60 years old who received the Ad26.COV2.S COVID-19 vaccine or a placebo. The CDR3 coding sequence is TGTGCCAGCAGTGAAGGGACTAGCGTAGACGAGCAGTACTTC. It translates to CASSEGTSVDEQYF.